Detailed here is one TCR beta chain. Unsorted whole blood served as the source of blood RNA, and germline DNA was extracted as well. The sample originates from a study of tumor-infiltrating lymphocytes in primary liver carcinoma. A constant-region primer served to make TCR beta cDNA from approximately 490 ng total RNA. What produced the TCR beta libraries was three nested multiplex PCR rounds using slightly modified ARM-PCR. TRBV1-TRBV30 forward and Cbeta reverse primers drove the first two roughly 10-cycle rounds. A single record per CDR3 protein comes from TCRdb applying MiXCR to the multiplex PCR reads. The profile shows a few hundred thousand distinct CDR3 sequences, about three fifths of them singletons. The germline V gene has CDR1 MDHEN and CDR2 SYDVKM. V lost 6 bases and J lost 6, with 12 bases in between. This CDR3 spans 13 amino acids.

The chain combines TRBV28 with TRBJ2-1; D gene unclear. The sequence derives from a woman in her twenties or thirties with primary liver carcinoma and hepatitis B virus infection. Input material: peripheral blood. CDR3 amino acids: CASRSKSFNEQFF. The CDR3 DNA is TGTGCCAGCAGGAGTAAGAGTTTCAATGAGCAGTTCTTC.